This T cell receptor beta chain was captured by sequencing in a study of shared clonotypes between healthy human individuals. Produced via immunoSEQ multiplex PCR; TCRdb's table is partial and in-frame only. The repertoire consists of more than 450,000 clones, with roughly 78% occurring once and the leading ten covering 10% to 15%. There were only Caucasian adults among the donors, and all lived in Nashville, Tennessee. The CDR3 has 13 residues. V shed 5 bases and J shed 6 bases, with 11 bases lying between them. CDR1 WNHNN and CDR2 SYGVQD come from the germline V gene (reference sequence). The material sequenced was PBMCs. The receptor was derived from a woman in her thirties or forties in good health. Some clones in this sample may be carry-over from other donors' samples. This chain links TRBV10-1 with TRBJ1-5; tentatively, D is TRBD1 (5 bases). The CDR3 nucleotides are TGCGCCAGCAGTCCGGGGGATGGTCAGCCCCAGCATTTT. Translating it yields CASSPGDGQPQHF.